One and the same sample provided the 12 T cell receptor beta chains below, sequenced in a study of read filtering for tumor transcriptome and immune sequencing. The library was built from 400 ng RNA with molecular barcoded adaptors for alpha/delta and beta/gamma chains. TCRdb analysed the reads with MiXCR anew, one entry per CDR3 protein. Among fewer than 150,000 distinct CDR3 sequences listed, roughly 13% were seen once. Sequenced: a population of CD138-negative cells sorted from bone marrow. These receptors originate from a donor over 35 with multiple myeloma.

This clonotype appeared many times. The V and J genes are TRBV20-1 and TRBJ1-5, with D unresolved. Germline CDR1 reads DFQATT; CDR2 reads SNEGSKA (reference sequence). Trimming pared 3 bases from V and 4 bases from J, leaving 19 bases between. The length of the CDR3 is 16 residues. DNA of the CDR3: TGCAGTGCTAGGGCCCGCCTCGGGGTTGCAAATCAGCCCCAGCATTTT. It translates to CSARARLGVANQPQHF.

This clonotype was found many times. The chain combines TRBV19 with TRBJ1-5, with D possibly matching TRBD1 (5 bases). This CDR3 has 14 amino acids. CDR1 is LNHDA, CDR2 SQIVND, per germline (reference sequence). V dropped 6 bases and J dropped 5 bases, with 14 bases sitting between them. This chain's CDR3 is CASRDLQGDQPQHF. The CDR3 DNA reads TGTGCCAGTAGGGACCTTCAGGGTGATCAGCCCCAGCATTTT.

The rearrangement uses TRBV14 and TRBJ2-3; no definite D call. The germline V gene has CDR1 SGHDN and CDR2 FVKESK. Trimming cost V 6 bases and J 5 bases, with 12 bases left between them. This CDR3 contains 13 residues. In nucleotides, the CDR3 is TGTGCCAGCAGTCAGGAGCTGGTAGATACGCAGTATTTT. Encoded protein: CASSQELVDTQYF.

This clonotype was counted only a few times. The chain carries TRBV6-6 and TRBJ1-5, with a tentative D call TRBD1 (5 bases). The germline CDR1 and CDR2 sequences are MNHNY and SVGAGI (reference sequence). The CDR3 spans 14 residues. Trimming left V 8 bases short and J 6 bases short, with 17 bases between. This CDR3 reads CASFQGGSGQPQHF. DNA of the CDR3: TGTGCCAGCTTCCAGGGAGGGTCCGGTCAGCCCCAGCATTTT.

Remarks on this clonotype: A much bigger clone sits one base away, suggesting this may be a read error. CDR3 sequence reads: CSVGRQHTQYF. As DNA, the CDR3 is TGCAGCGTTGGTCGGCAACATACGCAGTATTTT. The rearrangement uses TRBV29-1 and TRBJ2-3; D gene unclear. This CDR3 region has 11 residues. The V end lost 4 bases, the J end lost 7 bases, and 9 bases lay between the germline ends. CDR1 and CDR2 (germline): SQVTM, ANQGSEA.

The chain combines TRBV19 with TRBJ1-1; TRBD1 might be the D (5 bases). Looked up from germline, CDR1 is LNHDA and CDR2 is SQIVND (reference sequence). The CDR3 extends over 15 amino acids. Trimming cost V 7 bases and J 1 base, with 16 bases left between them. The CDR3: CASTPGRKPNTEAFF. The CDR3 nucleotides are TGTGCCAGTACCCCGGGACGGAAGCCGAACACTGAAGCTTTCTTT.

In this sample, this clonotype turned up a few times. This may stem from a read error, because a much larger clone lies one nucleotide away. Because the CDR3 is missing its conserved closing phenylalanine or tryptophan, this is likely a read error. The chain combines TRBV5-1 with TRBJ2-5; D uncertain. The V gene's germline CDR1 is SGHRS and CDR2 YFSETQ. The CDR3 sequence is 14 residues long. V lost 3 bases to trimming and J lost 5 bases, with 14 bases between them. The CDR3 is CASSSSRSGETQYL. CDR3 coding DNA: TGCGCCAGCAGCTCATCGAGGTCCGGGGAGACCCAGTACCTC.

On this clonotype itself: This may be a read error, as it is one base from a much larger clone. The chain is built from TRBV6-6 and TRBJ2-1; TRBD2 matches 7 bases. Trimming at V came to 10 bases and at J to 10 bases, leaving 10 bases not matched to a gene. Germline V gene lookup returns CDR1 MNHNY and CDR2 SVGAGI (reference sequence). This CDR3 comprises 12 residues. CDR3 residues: CATGRGIKEQFF. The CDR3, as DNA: TGTGCCACGGGGCGGGGGATAAAGGAGCAGTTCTTC.

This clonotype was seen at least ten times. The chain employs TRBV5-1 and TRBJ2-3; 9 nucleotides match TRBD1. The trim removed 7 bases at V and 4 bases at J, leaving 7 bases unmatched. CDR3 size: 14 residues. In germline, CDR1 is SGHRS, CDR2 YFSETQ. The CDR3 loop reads CASATGGGADTQYF. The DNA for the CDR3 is TGCGCCAGCGCAACAGGGGGCGGCGCAGATACGCAGTATTTT.

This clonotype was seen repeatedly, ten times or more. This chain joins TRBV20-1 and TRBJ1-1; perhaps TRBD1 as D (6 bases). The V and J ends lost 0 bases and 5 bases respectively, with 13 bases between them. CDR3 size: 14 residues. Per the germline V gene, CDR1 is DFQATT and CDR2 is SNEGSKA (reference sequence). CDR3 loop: CSARDPDRLTEAFF. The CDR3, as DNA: TGCAGTGCTAGAGATCCGGACAGACTTACTGAAGCTTTCTTT.

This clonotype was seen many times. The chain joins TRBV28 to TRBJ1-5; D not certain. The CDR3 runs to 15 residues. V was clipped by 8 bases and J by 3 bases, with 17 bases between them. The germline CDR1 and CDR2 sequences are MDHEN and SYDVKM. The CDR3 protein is CASLSRPGFNQPQHF. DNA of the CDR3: TGTGCCAGCCTCTCCCGACCGGGATTCAATCAGCCCCAGCATTTT.

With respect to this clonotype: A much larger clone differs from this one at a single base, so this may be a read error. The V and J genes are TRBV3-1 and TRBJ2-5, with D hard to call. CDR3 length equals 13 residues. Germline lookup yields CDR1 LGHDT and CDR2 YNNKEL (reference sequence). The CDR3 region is CASSRGLQGTQYF. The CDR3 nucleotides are TGTGCCAGCAGCCGCGGATTGCAAGGGACCCAGTACTTC.